This paragraph reports one T cell receptor beta chain. The target of this receptor is not known. No much larger clonotype is one base removed from it; base qualities were not supplied. As encoded in the germline V gene, CDR1 is SGHDT while CDR2 is YYEEEE. V is shortened by 1 base, J by 1 base, and the region joining them spans 13 bases. Including the terminal cysteine and phenylalanine, the CDR3 comprises 16 residues. The retained sequence is limited to the CDR3, 48 bases, with the frame set at the first base. TCR CDR3 regions were amplified from genomic DNA by multiplex PCR using the deep immunoSEQ assay. Extracted genomic DNA from each cell subset was distributed evenly across all wells of several immunoSEQ 96-well plates, and each plate was treated as a replicate. Each replicate PCR for sorted subsets received about 220 ng genomic DNA, equal to around 32,000 T cell genomes. Purified libraries were measured with a Qubit 3.0 fluorometer, size-checked on a Bioanalyzer 2100, and measured again with the KAPA Library Quantification kit. Every immunoSEQ 96-well plate was sequenced on a separate single-read 150-cycle Illumina NextSeq 550 flow cell. The source study handled its data this way. Because the immunoSEQ output included only junctional sequences and no quality scores, the filtering could not be the same as the filtering used for full-length reads. To assign V/J genes and CDR3, sequences were annotated against IMGT germline references using PyIR, a Python wrapper for IgBLAST v1.9. Reads were filtered out if the reads had weak V/J assignments (E-value above 1e-6), no CDR3, stop codons, out-of-frame junctions, or ambiguous translated residues. V3J clonotypes were defined as sequences sharing an identical inferred V gene, J gene, and CDR3 amino acid sequence. Percentage overlap between repertoires was computed as shared unique clonotypes divided by the size of the smaller repertoire. RTK rarefaction, the Chao1 estimator, and Recon v2.1 estimates of unobserved clonotypes were used to assess repertoire richness. OLGA was used to compute generation probabilities for all TCRbeta clonotypes that the gDNA method yielded from several donors. Entries here come from immuneACCESS through TCRdb and include only in-frame sequences with V and J called. Some clones fail to appear in such tables; in the studies checked, an unresolved V gene covers under half of the shortfall, and the cause of the remainder is unknown. V and J calls and clone size are as listed in that table; D and trimming were resolved from the DNA. The sample includes fewer than 850,000 clones, with less than 95% observed a single time. In total, the top ten clones hold around a third of the sample.

The data belong to a study of shared clonotypes between healthy human individuals (dated by TCRdb to about 2020). With respect to the entire study: A couple of women and three men aged 18 to 49 years were included in the cohort. For each donor, CD4 naive and CD4 memory were each given three plates, CD8 naive was given two plates, and CD8 memory was given one plate. Blood TCR repertoires of 5 or 6 healthy adults were deeply sequenced to estimate repertoire size and the extent of clonotype sharing between individuals. Different laboratories and diverse techniques were used to prepare libraries and sequence TCR repertoires, to increase sequencing depth and limit assay-specific biases. Each donor's leukapheresis produced roughly between about 0.8 and 10 billion PBMCs.

The donors were healthy, HIV-negative adults with no recently reported acute infections or vaccinations. Every donor was a Caucasian adult living in Nashville, Tennessee, USA. The CD8 memory samples were a combination of magnetically selected CD45RO+ cells and CCR7-negative CD45RA+ effector memory (TemRA) cells. Blood was collected by leukapheresis, and PBMCs were isolated by Ficoll-Histopaque density gradient centrifugation and then cryopreserved in liquid nitrogen vapor phase. Purity and quantity of every magnetically sorted T cell population were checked by analytical flow cytometry. Genomic DNA was isolated from each sorted fraction and quantified by UV absorbance on a Nanodrop 2000c. Points the paper makes about the study in general: Compared with non-shared clonotypes, the clonotypes found in all four sorted-subset donors had higher generation probabilities. Only blood was sampled, and tissue TCR repertoires likely differ from those in blood. Estimated clonotype richness was generally larger for naive than for memory subsets. When a handful of donors were compared, the shared fraction of clonotypes was about 5% for naive CD4, less than 4% for naive CD8, more than 2% for memory CD4, and 0.35% to 0.4% for memory CD8. Rarefaction of sorted-subset datasets indicated incomplete sequencing despite the large sequencing depth. Pairwise subsampling led to the expectation that sequencing depth would affect the degree of clonotype sharing among donors. The small number of donors limited the genetic and exposure-history diversity represented.

Recombination connected TRBV5-6 to TRBJ2-3; a weak D assignment points to TRBD2 (6 bases agree). The specimen was memory CD8+ T cells from PBMCs. Sample cell subset or site, as interpreted from the label and publication: CD45RO+ cells pooled with CCR7-negative TemRA cells. The TCR comes from a man aged 18 to 35 in good health. Some clones in this sample may be carry-over from other donors' samples. This receptor carries the CDR3 CASSLREKRGTDTQYF. The bases are TGTGCCAGCAGCTTGCGGGAGAAGCGGGGCACAGATACGCAGTATTTT.